The 3 T cell receptor beta chains below all came from one sample that was sequenced in a study of shared clonotypes between healthy human individuals. Repertoires were generated with immunoSEQ multiplex PCR, while TCRdb's copy carries only in-frame clones and drops some. The data contain fewer than 650,000 clones, around 76% of them singletons. The specimen was PBMCs. These receptors all come from a woman aged 40 to 49 in good health. Some clones in this sample may be carry-over from other donors' samples.

The chain employs TRBV18 and TRBJ1-3, with 7 nucleotides matching TRBD1. The CDR3 has 15 amino acids. Trimming cost V 3 bases and J 4 bases; bases outside gene matches: 6. The germline V gene encodes CDR1 KGHSH and CDR2 LQKENI. This CDR3 is CASSPTGNRGNTIYF. DNA of the CDR3: TGTGCCAGCTCACCGACAGGGAATCGCGGAAACACCATATATTTT.

This chain connects TRBV5-1 to TRBJ2-5, with TRBD2 matching 13 bases. This CDR3 is built from 16 residues. V shed 0 bases, J shed 3 bases, and the junction held 2 bases outside the gene matches. CDR1 and CDR2 from the germline V gene are SGHRS and YFSETQ. The CDR3 sequence is CASSLGGLAGKETQYF. The CDR3 coding sequence is TGCGCCAGCAGCTTGGGGGGACTAGCGGGAAAAGAGACCCAGTACTTC.

The CDR3 DNA reads TGTGCCACCAGCAGAGATCTGAAGGGGATTAGTTTTAGTAATGAAAAACTGTTTTTT. It translates to CATSRDLKGISFSNEKLFF. This sequence joins TRBV15 and TRBJ1-4, with D possibly being TRBD1 (5 bases). Germline V gene sequence: CDR1 LNHNV, CDR2 YYDKDF (reference sequence). CDR3 length: 19 residues. V lost 0 bases and J 4 bases, leaving 21 bases between the germline ends.